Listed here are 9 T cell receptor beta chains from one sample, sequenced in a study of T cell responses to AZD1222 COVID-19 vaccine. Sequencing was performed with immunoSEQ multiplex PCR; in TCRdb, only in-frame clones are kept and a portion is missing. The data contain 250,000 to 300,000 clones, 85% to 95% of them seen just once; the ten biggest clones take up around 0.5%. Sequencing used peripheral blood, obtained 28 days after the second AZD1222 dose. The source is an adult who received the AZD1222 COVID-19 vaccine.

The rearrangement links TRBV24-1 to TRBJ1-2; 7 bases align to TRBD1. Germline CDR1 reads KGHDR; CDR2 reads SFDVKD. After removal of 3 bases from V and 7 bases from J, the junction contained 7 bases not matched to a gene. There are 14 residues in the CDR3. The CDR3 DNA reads TGTGCCACCAGTGATGGCAGGGGGAGAAGTGGCTACACCTTC. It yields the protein CATSDGRGRSGYTF.

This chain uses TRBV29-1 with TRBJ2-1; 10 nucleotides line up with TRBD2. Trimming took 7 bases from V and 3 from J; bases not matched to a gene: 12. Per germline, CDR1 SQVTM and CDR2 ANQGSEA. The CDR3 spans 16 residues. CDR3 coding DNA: TGCAGCGCTATCGCCCTTAGCGGGGGGATCTACAATGAGCAGTTCTTC. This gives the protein CSAIALSGGIYNEQFF.

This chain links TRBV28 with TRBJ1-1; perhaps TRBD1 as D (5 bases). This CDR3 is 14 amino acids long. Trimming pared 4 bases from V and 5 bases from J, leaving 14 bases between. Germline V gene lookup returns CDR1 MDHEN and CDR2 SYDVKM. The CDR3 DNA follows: TGTGCCAGCAGTTCCCTTCTAGAGGGGACTGAAGCTTTCTTT. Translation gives CASSSLLEGTEAFF.

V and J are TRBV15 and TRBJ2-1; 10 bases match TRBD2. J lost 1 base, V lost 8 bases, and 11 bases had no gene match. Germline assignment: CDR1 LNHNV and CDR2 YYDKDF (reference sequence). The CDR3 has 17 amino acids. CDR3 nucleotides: TGTGCCACCGGGGCTAGCGGGAGTTTGAGGTCCTACAATGAGCAGTTCTTC. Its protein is CATGASGSLRSYNEQFF. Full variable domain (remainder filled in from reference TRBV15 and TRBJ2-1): DAMVIQNPRYQVTQFGKPVTLSCSQTLNHNVMYWYQQKSSQAPKLLFHYYDKDFNNEADTPDNFQSRRPNTSFCFLDIRSPGLGDTAMYLCATGASGSLRSYNEQFFGPGTRLTVL.

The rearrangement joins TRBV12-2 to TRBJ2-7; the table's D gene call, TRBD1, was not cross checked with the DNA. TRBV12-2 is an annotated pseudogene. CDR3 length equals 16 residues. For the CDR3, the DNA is TGTGCAAGTCGCTTAGCGACGACAGGGGTTACCCACGAGCAGTACTTC. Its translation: CASRLATTGVTHEQYF.

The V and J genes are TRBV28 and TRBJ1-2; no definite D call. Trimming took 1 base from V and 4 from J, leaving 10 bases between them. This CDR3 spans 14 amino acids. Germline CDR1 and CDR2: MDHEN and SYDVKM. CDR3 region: CASSLSAAGYGYTF. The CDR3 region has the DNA TGTGCCAGCAGTTTATCTGCGGCTGGCTATGGCTACACCTTC.

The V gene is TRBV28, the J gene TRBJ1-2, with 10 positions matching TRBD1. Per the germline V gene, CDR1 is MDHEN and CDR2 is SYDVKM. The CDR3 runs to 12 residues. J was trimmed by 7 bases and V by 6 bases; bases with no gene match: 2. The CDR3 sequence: CASSRQGAGYTF. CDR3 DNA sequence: TGTGCCAGCAGCCGACAGGGGGCTGGCTACACCTTC.

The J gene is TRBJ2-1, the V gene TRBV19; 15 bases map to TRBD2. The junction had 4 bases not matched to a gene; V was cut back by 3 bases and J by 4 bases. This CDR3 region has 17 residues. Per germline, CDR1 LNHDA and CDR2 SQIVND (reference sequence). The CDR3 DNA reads TGTGCCAGTAGTATGGTGGGACTAGCGGGAGGTTACAATGAGCAGTTCTTC. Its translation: CASSMVGLAGGYNEQFF.

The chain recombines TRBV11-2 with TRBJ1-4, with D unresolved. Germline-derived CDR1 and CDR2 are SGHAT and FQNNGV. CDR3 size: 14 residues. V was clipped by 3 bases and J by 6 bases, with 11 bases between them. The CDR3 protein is CASSLIRSDEKLFF. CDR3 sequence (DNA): TGTGCCAGCAGCTTGATCCGGTCAGATGAAAAACTGTTTTTT.